This T cell receptor (beta chain) was found in a study of blood T cell repertoires in COVID-19. Repertoires were generated with immunoSEQ multiplex PCR, while TCRdb's copy carries only in-frame clones and drops some. The profile covers 210,000 or so clones, with approximately 85% appearing a single time and 4.5% to 6% taken by the ten largest. The CDR3 length is 17 residues. After removal of 0 bases from V and 7 bases from J, the junction contained 12 bases not matched to a gene. CDR1 LGHNA and CDR2 YSLEER come from the germline V gene. V usage is TRBV4-3 and J usage is TRBJ2-3; 8 nucleotides agree with TRBD2. Input material: peripheral blood. This receptor was taken from a man in his forties or fifties with COVID-19, enrolled during active disease. The CDR3 here is CASSQDLRGALLNTQYF. The CDR3 DNA reads as TGCGCCAGCAGCCAAGATCTGCGGGGGGCCCTACTGAATACGCAGTATTTT.